The text below deals with one TCR beta chain. Its antigen remains unknown. This specimen comes from a study of a mutant IDH1 vaccine in newly diagnosed glioma. This CDR3 comprises 14 residues. CDR1 and CDR2 (germline): SGDLS, YYNGEE. Trimming stripped 2 bases from V and 5 bases from J, with 13 bases between. Repertoires were generated with immunoSEQ multiplex PCR, while TCRdb's copy carries only in-frame clones and drops some. The sample shows approximately 41,000 clones, 80% to 90% of them seen only once. Time point denoted: week 35, safety follow-up. The vaccine gave 300 ug of a 20-mer mutant IDH1 peptide subcutaneously per dose. Patients came in for eight vaccinations, in weeks 1, 3, 5, 7, 11, 15, 19 and 23.

The sequences come from PBMCs, collected from a glioma patient whose treatment included an IDH1 peptide vaccine. The chain combines TRBV9 with TRBJ2-5; D ambiguous. The sequence derives from a middle-aged man with glioma. The CDR3 coding sequence is TGTGCCAGCAGCGTGGACCTAGGTACGGAGACCCAGTACTTC. This gives the protein CASSVDLGTETQYF.